Shown below are 7 T cell receptor beta chains from a single sample sequenced in a study of cytomegalovirus exposure and HLA in healthy donors. The PCR contained 60 Vbeta and 13 Jbeta primers. The method was immunoSEQ multiplex PCR; TCRdb's version includes in-frame clones alone and lacks a portion of them. The sample contains about 62,000 clones, around 87% of which appear only once. Sequencing was carried out using PBMCs. Every receptor here comes from a man aged 18 to 29 in good health and CMV-seronegative.

The V call is TRBV29-1, the J call TRBJ2-7; TRBD1 might be the D (5 bases). Germline V gives CDR1 SQVTM, CDR2 ANQGSEA. The V gene lost 4 bases and the J gene lost 2 bases, with 9 bases spanning the gap. The CDR3 extends over 12 amino acids. CDR3 protein: CSVGQSPYEQYF. The DNA for the CDR3 is TGCAGCGTTGGACAGTCCCCCTACGAGCAGTACTTC.

The chain links TRBV7-9 to TRBJ1-5; no definite D call. Trimming left V 5 bases short and J 4 bases short, with 15 bases between. The germline V gene has CDR1 SEHNR and CDR2 FQNEAQ (reference sequence). The CDR3 is 15 residues long. The CDR3 reads CASSANAGANQPQHF. CDR3 bases: TGTGCCAGCAGCGCTAACGCAGGTGCGAATCAGCCCCAGCATTTT.

The genes are TRBV4-2 and TRBJ1-2; no clear D. The V end was cut by 8 bases, the J end by 0 bases, with 13 bases between. Germline assignment: CDR1 LGHNA and CDR2 YNFKEQ. The CDR3 length is 14 residues. DNA for the CDR3: TGTGCCAGCGAACCAGGCACGGCTAACTATGGCTACACCTTC. Residues: CASEPGTANYGYTF.

The chain combines TRBV2 with TRBJ1-1; 10 bases match TRBD1. CDR3 length: 14 residues. Germline V lookup: CDR1 SNHLY, CDR2 FYNNEI. Germline trimming cut 7 bases from V and 4 bases from J; bases unmatched to any gene: 6. CDR3 sequence: CASTGQGEITEAFF. The CDR3 DNA reads TGTGCCAGCACTGGACAGGGGGAGATCACTGAAGCTTTCTTT.

This sequence joins TRBV2 and TRBJ2-2; D may be TRBD1 (6 bases). The ends were cut back, 2 bases at V and 4 bases at J, with 8 bases in the middle. The CDR3 is made up of 14 amino acids. Germline assignment: CDR1 SNHLY and CDR2 FYNNEI. The CDR3 sequence is CASSEQGTTGELFF. CDR3 bases: TGTGCCAGCAGTGAACAGGGGACCACCGGGGAGCTGTTTTTT.

The rearrangement links TRBV5-4 to TRBJ2-1; D possibly corresponds to TRBD2 (6 bases). CDR1 is SGHNT and CDR2 is YYREEE in the germline V gene (reference sequence). The V end lost 5 bases, the J end lost 0 bases, and 9 bases lay between the germline ends. This CDR3 spans 14 amino acids. CDR3 in amino acids: CASSAGSSYNEQFF. The CDR3 DNA reads TGTGCCAGCAGTGCGGGAAGCTCCTACAATGAGCAGTTCTTC.

The chain combines TRBV10-3 with TRBJ2-7; 10 bases match TRBD2. Trimming removed 9 bases from V and 1 base from J; junction bases left unmatched: 0. The V gene's germline CDR1 is ENHRY and CDR2 SYGVKD. The CDR3 extends over 12 amino acids. This chain's CDR3 is CAIAGGSYEQYF. The CDR3 coding sequence is TGTGCCATAGCGGGGGGGTCCTACGAGCAGTACTTC.